Included here is one T cell receptor (beta chain) sequence, with context. What it binds is unknown. The junction shows a germline mismatch at one end, possibly a read error. The source of the sample is a study of shared clonotypes between healthy human individuals. Study-wide background: Donors consisted of two women and three men between 18 and 49.

All the donors were Caucasian adults who lived in Nashville, Tennessee. Whole-study results and caveats: Unshared clonotypes carried lower generation probabilities than those common to all four donors.

The CDR3 has 14 amino acids. From germline, CDR1 is SGHDN and CDR2 FVKESK. The table came from immunoSEQ multiplex PCR; TCRdb's copy has only in-frame clones and leaves some out. The sample lists about 1 million clones; about 80% were seen once. The TCR originated in a man between 18 and 35 years old in good health. The rearrangement joins TRBV14 to TRBJ2-1; 7 nucleotides align to TRBD2. Sequenced material: memory CD4+ T cells sorted from blood. Subset meaning: CD45RA-negative fraction. CDR3 region: CASSQGALPAGLIF. CDR3 sequence (DNA): TGTGCCAGCAGCCAAGGGGCACTTCCAGCGGGATTGATCTTC.